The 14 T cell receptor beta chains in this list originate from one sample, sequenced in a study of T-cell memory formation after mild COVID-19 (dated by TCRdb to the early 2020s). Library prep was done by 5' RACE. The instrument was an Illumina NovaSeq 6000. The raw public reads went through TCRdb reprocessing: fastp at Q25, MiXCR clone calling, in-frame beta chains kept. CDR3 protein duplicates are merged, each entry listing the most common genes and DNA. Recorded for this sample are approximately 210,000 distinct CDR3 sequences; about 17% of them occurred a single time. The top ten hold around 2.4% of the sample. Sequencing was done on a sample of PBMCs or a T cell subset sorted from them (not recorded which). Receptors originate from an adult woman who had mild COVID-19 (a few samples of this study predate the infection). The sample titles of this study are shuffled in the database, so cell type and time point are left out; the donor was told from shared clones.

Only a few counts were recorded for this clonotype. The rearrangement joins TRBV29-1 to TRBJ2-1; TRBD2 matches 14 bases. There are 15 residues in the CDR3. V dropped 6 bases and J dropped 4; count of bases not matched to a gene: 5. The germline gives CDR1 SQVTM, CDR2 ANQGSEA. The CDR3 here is CSVPGLAGGYNEQFF. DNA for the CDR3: TGCAGCGTCCCCGGACTAGCGGGAGGATACAATGAGCAGTTCTTC.

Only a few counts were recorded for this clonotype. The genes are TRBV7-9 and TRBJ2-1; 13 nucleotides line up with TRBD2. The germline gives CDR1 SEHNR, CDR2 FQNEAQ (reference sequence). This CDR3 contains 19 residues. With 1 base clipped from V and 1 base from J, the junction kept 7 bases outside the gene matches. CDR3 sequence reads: CASSLVSGLAGFSYNEQFF. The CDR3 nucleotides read TGTGCCAGCAGCTTAGTGTCGGGACTAGCGGGATTTTCCTACAATGAGCAGTTCTTC. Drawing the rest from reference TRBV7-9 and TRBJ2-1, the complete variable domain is DTGVSQNPRHKITKRGQNVTFRCDPISEHNRLYWYRQTLGQGPEFLTYFQNEAQLEKSRLLSDRFSAERPKGSFSTLEIQRTEQGDSAMYLCASSLVSGLAGFSYNEQFFGPGTRLTVL.

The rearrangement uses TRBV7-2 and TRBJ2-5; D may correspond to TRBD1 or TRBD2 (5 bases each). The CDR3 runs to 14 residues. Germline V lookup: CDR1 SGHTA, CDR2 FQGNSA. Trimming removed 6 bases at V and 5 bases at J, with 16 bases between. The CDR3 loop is CASSQTGGWETQYF. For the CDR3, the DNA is TGTGCCAGCAGTCAAACAGGAGGATGGGAGACCCAGTACTTC.

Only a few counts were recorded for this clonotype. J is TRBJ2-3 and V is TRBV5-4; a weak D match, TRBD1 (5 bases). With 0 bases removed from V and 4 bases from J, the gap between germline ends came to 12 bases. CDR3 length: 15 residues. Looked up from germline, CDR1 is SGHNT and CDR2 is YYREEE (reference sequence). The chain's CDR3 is CASSLVGRAADTQYF. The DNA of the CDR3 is TGTGCCAGCAGCTTGGTGGGCAGGGCGGCAGATACGCAGTATTTT. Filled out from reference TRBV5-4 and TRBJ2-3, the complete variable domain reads ETGVTQSPTHLIKTRGQQVTLRCSSQSGHNTVSWYQQALGQGPQFIFQYYREEENGRGNFPPRFSGLQFPNYSSELNVNALELDDSALYLCASSLVGRAADTQYFGPGTRLTVL.

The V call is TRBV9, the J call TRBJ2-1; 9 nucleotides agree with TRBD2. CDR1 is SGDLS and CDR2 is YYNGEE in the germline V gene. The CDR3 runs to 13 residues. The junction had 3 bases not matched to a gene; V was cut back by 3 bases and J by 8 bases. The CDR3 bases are TGTGCCAGCAGCGAGACTAGCGGTCATGAGCAGTTCTTC. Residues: CASSETSGHEQFF.

The CDR3 protein is CASSLIGGPDSPLHF. CDR3 nucleotide sequence: TGTGCCAGCAGCTTAATTGGGGGACCCGATTCACCCCTCCACTTT. The genes are TRBV7-9 and TRBJ1-6; tentatively, D is TRBD1 (5 bases). This CDR3 is 15 amino acids long. Germline V gene sequence: CDR1 SEHNR, CDR2 FQNEAQ (reference sequence). The ends were cut back, 2 bases at V and 8 bases at J, with 13 bases in the middle.

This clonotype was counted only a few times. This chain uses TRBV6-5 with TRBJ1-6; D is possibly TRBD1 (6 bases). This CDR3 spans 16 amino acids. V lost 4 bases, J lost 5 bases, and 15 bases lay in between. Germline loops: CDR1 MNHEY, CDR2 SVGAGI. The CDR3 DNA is TGTGCCAGCAGTTCGCTCCCGGGACAAAATAATTCACCCCTCCACTTT. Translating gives CASSSLPGQNNSPLHF.

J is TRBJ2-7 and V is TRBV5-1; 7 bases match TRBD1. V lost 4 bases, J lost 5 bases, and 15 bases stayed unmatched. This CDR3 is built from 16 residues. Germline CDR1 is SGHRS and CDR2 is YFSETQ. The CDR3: CASSLRPTGRINEQYF. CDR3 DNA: TGCGCCAGCAGCCTACGACCGACAGGGCGGATCAACGAGCAGTACTTC.

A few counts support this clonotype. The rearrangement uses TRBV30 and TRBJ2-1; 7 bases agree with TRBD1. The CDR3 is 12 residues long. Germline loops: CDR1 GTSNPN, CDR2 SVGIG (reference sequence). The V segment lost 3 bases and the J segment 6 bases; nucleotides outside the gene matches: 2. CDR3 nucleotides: TGTGCCTGGAGGTGGGACAGCAATGAGCAGTTCTTC. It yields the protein CAWRWDSNEQFF.

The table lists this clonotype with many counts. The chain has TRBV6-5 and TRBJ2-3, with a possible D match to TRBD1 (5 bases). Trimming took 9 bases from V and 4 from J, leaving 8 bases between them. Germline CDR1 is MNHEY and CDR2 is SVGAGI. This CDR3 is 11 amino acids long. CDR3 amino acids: CASEQADTQYF. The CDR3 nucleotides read TGTGCCAGTGAACAGGCAGATACGCAGTATTTT.

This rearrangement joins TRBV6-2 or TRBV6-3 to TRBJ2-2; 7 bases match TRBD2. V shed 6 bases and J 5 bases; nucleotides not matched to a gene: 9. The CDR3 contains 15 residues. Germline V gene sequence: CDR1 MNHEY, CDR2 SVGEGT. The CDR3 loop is CASRSWGGLTGELFF. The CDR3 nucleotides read TGTGCCAGCAGGTCCTGGGGAGGGTTGACCGGGGAGCTGTTTTTT.

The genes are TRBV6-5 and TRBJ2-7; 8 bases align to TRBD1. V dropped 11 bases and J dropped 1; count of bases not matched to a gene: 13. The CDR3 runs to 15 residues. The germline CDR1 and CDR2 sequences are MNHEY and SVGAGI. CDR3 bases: TGTGCCGCCCAAGGGCAGGGGGCAAATTCCTACGAGCAGTACTTC. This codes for CAAQGQGANSYEQYF.

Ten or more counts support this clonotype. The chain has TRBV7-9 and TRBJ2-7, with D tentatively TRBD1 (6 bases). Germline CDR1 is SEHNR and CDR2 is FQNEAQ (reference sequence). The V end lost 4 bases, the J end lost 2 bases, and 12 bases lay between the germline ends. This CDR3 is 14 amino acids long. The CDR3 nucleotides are TGTGCCAGCAGCTCGTCGGGACAAGCCTACGAGCAGTACTTC. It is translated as CASSSSGQAYEQYF.

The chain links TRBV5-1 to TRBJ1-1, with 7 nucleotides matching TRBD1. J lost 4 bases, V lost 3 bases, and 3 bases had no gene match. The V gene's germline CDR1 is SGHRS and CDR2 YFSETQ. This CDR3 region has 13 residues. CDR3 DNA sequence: TGCGCCAGCAGCTCGGACAGGCCCACTGAAGCTTTCTTT. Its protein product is CASSSDRPTEAFF.